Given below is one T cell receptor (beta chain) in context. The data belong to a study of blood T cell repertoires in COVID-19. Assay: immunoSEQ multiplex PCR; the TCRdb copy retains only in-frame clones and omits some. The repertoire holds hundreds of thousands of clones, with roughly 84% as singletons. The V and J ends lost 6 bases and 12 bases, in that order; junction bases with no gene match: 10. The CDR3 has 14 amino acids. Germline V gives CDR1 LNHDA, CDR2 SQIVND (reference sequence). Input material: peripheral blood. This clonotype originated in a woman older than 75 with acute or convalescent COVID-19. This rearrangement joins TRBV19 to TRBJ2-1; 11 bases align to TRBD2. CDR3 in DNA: TGTGCCAGTAGCCAGACTAGCGGGGCACAAGGGCAGTTCTTC. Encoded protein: CASSQTSGAQGQFF.